This T cell receptor (beta chain) derives from a study of cytomegalovirus exposure and HLA in healthy donors. Study-level information: According to later analysis, the same platform produced the approximately 120 validation and over 600 first-cohort repertoires.

Method: immunoSEQ multiplex PCR; TCRdb's copy keeps in-frame clones and lacks some. Counted here are 200,000 to 250,000 clones, about 90% occurring once; the ten biggest clones make up more than 10%. Separate from the 666-subject first cohort, the roughly 120-subject validation cohort was the one that the donors belonged to. The count of this clone is one. Its target is not known. Study conclusions and caveats: Cytomegalovirus-associated TCR beta chains were listed, numbering 164. Most sequenced TCRs were rare (though some public TCRs occurred in many donors).

The junction had 4 bases not matched to a gene; V was cut back by 3 bases and J by 0 bases. CDR3 length: 16 residues. Germline values: CDR1 LNHDA, CDR2 SQIVND (reference sequence). The TCR comes from a young man in good health and CMV-seropositive. The sample comprised PBMCs. The V gene is TRBV19, the J gene TRBJ1-1; 10 bases align to TRBD1. The chain's CDR3 is CASSIVTGGLNTEAFF. The DNA for the CDR3 is TGTGCCAGTAGTATTGTGACAGGGGGCTTGAACACTGAAGCTTTCTTT.